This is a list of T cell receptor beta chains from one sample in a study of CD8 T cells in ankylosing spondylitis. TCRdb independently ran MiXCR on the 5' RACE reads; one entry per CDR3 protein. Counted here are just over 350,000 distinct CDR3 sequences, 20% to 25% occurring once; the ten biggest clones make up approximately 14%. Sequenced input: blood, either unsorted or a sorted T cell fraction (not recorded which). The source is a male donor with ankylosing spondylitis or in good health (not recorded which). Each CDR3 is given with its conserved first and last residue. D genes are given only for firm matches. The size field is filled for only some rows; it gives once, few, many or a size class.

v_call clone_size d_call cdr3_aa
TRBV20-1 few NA CSASEMVGEDTQYF
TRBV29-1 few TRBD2 CSVGLAGKDTQYF
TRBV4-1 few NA CASSQVAGSYEQYF
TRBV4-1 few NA CASMGVGTEAFF
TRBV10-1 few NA CASSEFGGMNEQFF
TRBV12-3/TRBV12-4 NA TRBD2 CASSPRLAGGFGETQYF
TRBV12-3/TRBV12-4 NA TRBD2 CASSFSGATDTQYF
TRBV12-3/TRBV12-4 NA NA CASSLLGTANTEAFF
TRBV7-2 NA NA CASSLIGEGSEQYF
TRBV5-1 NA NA CASSLSDREAFF
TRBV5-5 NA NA CASSNPPYQETQYF
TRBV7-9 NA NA CASSLFGLWGFEQYF
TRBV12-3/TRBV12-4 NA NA CASSSIGNTGELFF
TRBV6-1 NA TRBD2 CASSGVGLAGEGWGNIQYF
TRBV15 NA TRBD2 CATSIAGGRNTGELFF
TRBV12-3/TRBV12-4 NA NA CASRQGGEQFF
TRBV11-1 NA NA CASSAPFSTGAITDTQYF